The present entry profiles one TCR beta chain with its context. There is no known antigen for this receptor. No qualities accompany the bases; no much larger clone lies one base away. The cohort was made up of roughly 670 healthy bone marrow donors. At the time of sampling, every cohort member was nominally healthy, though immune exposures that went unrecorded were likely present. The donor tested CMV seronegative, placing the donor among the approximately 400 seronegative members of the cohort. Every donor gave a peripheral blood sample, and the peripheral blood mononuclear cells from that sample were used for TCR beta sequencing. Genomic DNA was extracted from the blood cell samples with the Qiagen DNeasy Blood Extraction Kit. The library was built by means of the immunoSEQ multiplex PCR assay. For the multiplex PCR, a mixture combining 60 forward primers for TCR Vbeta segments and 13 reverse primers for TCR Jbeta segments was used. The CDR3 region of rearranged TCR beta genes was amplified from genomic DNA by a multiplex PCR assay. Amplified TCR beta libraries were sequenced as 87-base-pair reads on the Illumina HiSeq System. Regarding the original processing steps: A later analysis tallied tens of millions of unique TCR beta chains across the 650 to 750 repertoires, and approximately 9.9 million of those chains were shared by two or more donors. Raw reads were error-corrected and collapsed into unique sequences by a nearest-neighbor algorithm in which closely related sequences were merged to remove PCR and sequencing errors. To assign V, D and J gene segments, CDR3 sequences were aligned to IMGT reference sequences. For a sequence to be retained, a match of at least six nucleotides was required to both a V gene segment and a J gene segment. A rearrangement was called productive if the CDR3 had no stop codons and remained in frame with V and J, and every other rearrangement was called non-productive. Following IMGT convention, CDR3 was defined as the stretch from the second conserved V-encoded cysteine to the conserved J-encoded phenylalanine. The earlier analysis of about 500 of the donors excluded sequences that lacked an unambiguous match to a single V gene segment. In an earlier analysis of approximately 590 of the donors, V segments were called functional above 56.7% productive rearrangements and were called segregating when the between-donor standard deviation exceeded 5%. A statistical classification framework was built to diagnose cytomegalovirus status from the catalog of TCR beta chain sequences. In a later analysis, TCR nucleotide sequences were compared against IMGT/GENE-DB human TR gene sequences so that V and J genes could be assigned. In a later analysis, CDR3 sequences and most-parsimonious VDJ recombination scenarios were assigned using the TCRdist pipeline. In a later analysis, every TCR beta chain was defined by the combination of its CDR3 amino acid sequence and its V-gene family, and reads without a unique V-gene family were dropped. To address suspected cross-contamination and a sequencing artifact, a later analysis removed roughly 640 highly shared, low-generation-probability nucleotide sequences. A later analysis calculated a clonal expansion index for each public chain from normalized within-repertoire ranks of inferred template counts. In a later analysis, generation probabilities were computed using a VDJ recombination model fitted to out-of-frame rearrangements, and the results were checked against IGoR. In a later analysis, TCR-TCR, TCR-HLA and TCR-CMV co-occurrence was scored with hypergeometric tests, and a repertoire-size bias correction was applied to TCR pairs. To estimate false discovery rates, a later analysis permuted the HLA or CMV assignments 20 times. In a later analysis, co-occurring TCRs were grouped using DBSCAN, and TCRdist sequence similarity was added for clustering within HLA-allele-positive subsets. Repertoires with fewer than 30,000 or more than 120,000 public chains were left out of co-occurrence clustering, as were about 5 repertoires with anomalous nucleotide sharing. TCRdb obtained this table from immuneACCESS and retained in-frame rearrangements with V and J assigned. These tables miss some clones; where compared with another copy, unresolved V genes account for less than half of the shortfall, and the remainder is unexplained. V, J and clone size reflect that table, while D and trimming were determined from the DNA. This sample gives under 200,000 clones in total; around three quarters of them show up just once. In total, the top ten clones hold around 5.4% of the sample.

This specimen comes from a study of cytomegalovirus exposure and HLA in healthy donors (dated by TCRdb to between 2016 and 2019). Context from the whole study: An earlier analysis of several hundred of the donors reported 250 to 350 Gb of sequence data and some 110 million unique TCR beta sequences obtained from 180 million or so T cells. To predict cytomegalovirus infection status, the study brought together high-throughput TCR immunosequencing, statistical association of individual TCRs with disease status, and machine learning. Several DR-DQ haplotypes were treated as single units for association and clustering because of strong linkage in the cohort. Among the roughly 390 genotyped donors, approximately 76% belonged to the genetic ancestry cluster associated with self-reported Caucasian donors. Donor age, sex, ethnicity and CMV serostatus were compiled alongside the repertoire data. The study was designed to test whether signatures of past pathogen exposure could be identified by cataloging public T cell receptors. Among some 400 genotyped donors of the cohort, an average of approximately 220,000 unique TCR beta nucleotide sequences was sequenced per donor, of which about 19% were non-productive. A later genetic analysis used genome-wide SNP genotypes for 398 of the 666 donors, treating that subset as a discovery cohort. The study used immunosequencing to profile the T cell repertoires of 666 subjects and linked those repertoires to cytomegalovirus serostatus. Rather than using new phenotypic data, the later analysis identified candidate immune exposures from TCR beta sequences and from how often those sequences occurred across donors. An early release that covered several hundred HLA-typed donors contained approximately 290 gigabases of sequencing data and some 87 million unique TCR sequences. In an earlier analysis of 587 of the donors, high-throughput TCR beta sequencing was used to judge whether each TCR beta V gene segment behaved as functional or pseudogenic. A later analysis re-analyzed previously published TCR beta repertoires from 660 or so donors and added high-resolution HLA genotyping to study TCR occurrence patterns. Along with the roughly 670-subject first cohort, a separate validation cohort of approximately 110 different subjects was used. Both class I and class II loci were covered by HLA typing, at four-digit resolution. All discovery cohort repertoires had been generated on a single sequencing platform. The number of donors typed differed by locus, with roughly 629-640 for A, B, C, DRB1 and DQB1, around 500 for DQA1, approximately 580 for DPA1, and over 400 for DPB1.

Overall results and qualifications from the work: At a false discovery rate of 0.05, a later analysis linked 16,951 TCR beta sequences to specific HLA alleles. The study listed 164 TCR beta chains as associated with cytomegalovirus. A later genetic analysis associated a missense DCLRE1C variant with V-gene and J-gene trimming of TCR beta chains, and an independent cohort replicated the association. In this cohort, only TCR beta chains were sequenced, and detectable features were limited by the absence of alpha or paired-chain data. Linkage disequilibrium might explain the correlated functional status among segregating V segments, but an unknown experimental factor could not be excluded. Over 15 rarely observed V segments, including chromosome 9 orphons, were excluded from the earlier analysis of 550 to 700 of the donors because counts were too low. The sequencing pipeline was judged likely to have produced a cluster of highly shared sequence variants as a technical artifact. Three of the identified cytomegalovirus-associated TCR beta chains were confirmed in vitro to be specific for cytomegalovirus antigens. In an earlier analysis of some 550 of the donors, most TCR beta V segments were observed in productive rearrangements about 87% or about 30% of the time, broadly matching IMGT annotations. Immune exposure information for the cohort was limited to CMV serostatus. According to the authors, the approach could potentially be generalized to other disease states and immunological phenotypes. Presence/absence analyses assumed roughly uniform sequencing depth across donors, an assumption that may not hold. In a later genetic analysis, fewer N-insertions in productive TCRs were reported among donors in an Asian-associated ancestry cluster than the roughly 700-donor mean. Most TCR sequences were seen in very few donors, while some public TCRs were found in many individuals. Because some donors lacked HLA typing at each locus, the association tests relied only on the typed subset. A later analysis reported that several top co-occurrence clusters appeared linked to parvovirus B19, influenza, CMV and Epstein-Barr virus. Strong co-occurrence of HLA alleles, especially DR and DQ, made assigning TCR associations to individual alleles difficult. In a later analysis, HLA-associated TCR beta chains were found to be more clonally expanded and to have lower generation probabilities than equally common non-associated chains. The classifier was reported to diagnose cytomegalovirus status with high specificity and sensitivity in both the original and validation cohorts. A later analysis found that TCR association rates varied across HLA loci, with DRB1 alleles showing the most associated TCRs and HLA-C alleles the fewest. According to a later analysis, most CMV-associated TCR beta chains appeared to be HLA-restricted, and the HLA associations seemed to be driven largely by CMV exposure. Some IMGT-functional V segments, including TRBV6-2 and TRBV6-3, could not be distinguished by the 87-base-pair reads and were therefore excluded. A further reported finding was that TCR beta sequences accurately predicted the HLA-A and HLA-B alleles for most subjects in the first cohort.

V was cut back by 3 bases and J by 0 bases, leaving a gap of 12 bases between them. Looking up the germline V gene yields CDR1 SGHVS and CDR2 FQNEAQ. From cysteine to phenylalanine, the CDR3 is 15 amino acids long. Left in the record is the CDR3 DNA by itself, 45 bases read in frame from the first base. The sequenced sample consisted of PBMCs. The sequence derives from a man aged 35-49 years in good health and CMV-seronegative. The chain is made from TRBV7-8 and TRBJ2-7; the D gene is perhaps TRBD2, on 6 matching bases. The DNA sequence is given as TGTGCCAGCAGCTTCTATGGCGGGAACTCCTACGAGCAGTACTTC. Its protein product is CASSFYGGNSYEQYF.